The sequence of this T cell receptor (beta chain) was determined in a study of blood T cells in healthy people across ages. This CDR3 comprises 19 residues. Trimming took 5 bases from V and 6 from J; bases not matched to a gene: 16. Sample-barcoded 5' priming and a J-beta primer mix drove a second PCR of 7 to 11 cycles. TCRdb re-derived calls from the 5' RACE reads in MiXCR, one entry per CDR3 protein. Of 800,000 or so distinct CDR3 sequences in the sample, roughly 25% were seen once. This clonotype was observed a few times. These sequences were also reported in another study, on T cells of mothers and their children. That study reports: A few healthy Caucasian mothers gave samples, and so did their six children.

The J gene is TRBJ1-4, the V gene TRBV12-3 or TRBV12-4, with TRBD1 matching over 12 bases. Sequences were obtained from blood. This TCR was recovered from a boy aged 5-17 years in good health. The CDR3, as DNA: TGTGCCAGCAGTGAGAACCGGGACAGGGGGCTGGCTCGGGATGAAAAACTGTTTTTT. As protein: CASSENRDRGLARDEKLFF.